This entry describes one T cell receptor (beta chain). This clone was picked up one time. It has no known antigen specificity. No qualities accompany the bases; no much larger clone lies one base away. The CDR3 goes from the cysteine to the phenylalanine over 21 residues. Only the CDR3 DNA is retained, 63 bases long and in frame from the first base. Via the germline V gene (reference sequence), CDR1 is LNHNV and CDR2 YYDKDF. Relative to germline, V is missing 1 base and J is missing 3 bases, with 17 bases of the junction outside any gene match. This entry comes from a study of cytomegalovirus exposure and HLA in healthy donors (dated by TCRdb to about 2017). In the study overall: The 500 to 700 repertoires of the first cohort and the roughly 110 validation repertoires were produced on the same platform, according to a later analysis. The study aimed to test whether cataloging public T cell receptors could reveal signatures of past pathogen exposure. In addition to the first cohort of 666 subjects, a separate validation cohort of 120 different subjects was used. To predict cytomegalovirus infection status, the study brought together high-throughput TCR immunosequencing, statistical association of individual TCRs with disease status, and machine learning. Here is what the overall study found, with its caveats: In both the original and validation cohorts, the classifier was reported to diagnose cytomegalovirus status with high specificity and sensitivity. All 120 or so repertoires were used to score co-occurrence in the validation cohort in a later analysis, because that analysis had no HLA typing for the cohort. The study listed 150 to 200 TCR beta chains as associated with cytomegalovirus. A later analysis found that TCRs clustered in the first cohort also tended to co-occur in the roughly 120 validation repertoires, with 90% to 95% of cluster scores above 0. Three of the identified cytomegalovirus-associated TCR beta chains were confirmed in vitro to be specific for cytomegalovirus antigens. According to the authors, the approach could potentially be generalized to other disease states and immunological phenotypes. Across donors, most TCR sequences were observed very rarely, whereas some public TCRs were present in many individuals.

The donors were included in the validation cohort of over a hundred subjects, a group kept apart from the approximately 650-subject first cohort. Library creation used the immunoSEQ multiplex PCR assay. Processing in the source paper ran as follows. A statistical classification framework was built to diagnose cytomegalovirus status from the catalog of TCR beta chain sequences. TCRdb obtained this table from immuneACCESS and retained in-frame rearrangements with V and J assigned. These tables miss some clones; where compared with another copy, unresolved V genes account for less than half of the shortfall, and the remainder is unexplained. From that table come the V and J calls and clone size; the DNA was used to work out D and trimming. Across this sample there are about 110,000 clones, with under 97% seen only once. The ten largest clones add up to 0.67% of the sample.

The receptor was derived from a woman aged 18-30 years in good health and CMV-seronegative. Material for sequencing was PBMCs. Recombination connected TRBV15 to TRBJ2-2; 10 middle bases align to TRBD2. The CDR3 protein sequence reads: CATSRVGDTSGAHIYTGELFF. DNA sequence: TGTGCCACCAGCAGAGTGGGAGACACTAGCGGGGCACACATATACACCGGGGAGCTGTTTTTT. Supplemented by the reference TRBV15 and TRBJ2-2 proteins around the CDR3, the complete variable domain is DAMVIQNPRYQVTQFGKPVTLSCSQTLNHNVMYWYQQKSSQAPKLLFHYYDKDFNNEADTPDNFQSRRPNTSFCFLDIRSPGLGDTAMYLCATSRVGDTSGAHIYTGELFFGEGSRLTVL.